The 20 T cell receptor beta chains presented below share a single source sample, sequenced in a study of T cell changes during pregnancy in multiple sclerosis. Profiled with immunoSEQ multiplex PCR; TCRdb holds only in-frame clones, not every one. The sample records some 89,000 clones, about 94% being singletons. Sequencing used peripheral blood, obtained in the third trimester of pregnancy. The receptors derive from a female donor with multiple sclerosis, enrolled in a pregnancy study.

This clone was seen a few times. This rearrangement joins TRBV6-5 to TRBJ1-4, with TRBD1 matching over 7 bases. Germline CDR1 reads MNHEY; CDR2 reads SVGAGI. Trimming took 10 bases from V and 0 from J; bases not matched to a gene: 8. This CDR3 comprises 15 residues. CDR3 coding DNA: TGTGCCACCCGACAGGGCCTTGCAACTAATGAAAAACTGTTTTTT. Encoded protein: CATRQGLATNEKLFF.

This chain joins TRBV6-5 and TRBJ2-3; TRBD2 agrees at 8 bases. J lost 2 bases, V lost 6 bases, and 1 base had no gene match. The germline CDR1 and CDR2 sequences are MNHEY and SVGAGI. This CDR3 spans 13 amino acids. The CDR3 DNA is TGTGCCAGCAGCGGGGGGGCCACAGATACGCAGTATTTT. Translating gives CASSGGATDTQYF.

The chain is built from TRBV5-4 and TRBJ1-1, with 9 bases fitting TRBD1. The CDR3 totals 14 residues. The V segment lost 3 bases and the J segment 1 base; nucleotides outside the gene matches: 1. Germline V CDR1 and CDR2: SGHNT, YYREEE (reference sequence). The CDR3 DNA is TGTGCCAGCAGCTGGGACAGGGAGAACACTGAAGCTTTCTTT. This sequence encodes CASSWDRENTEAFF.

The CDR3 sequence is CASSLGLAGQETQYF. The CDR3 DNA follows: TGTGCCAGCAGCTTAGGACTAGCGGGCCAAGAGACCCAGTACTTC. The chain recombines TRBV13 with TRBJ2-5; TRBD2 matches 9 bases. V lost 0 bases to trimming and J lost 1 base; unmatched junction nucleotides: 0. The V gene's germline CDR1 is PRHDT and CDR2 FYEKMQ (reference sequence). The CDR3 length is 15 residues.

The V call is TRBV7-9, the J call TRBJ1-4; D remains ambiguous. V dropped 2 bases and J dropped 7 bases, with 11 bases sitting between them. Germline V gene data show CDR1 as SEHNR and CDR2 as FQNEAQ (reference sequence). CDR3 length: 14 amino acids. CDR3 sequence reads: CASSLYGGFEKLFF. The CDR3 DNA reads as TGTGCCAGCAGCTTATACGGAGGTTTTGAAAAACTGTTTTTT.

The V gene is TRBV2, the J gene TRBJ1-5; D may be TRBD1 (5 bases). Trimming pared 2 bases from V and 3 bases from J, leaving 14 bases between. CDR1 and CDR2 from the germline V gene are SNHLY and FYNNEI. The CDR3 totals 16 residues. CDR3 sequence: CASSERGRGINQPQHF. Here the CDR3 DNA reads TGTGCCAGCAGTGAACGAGGACGGGGGATCAATCAGCCCCAGCATTTT.

The genes are TRBV9 and TRBJ2-2; TRBD2 aligns across 12 bases. Germline V CDR1 and CDR2: SGDLS, YYNGEE. Trimming took 2 bases from V and 6 from J; bases not matched to a gene: 8. This CDR3 spans 17 amino acids. The CDR3 here is CASSVPLAGGPAGELFF. The CDR3 DNA sequence: TGTGCCAGCAGCGTTCCGCTAGCGGGGGGGCCCGCCGGGGAGCTGTTTTTT.

J is TRBJ1-2 and V is TRBV5-1, with 7 nucleotides matching TRBD1. Germline assignment: CDR1 SGHRS and CDR2 YFSETQ. V lost 3 bases and J lost 0; bases outside the gene matches: 2. The CDR3 runs 14 residues. CDR3 coding DNA: TGCGCCAGCAGCTCGGACAGGCCTAACTATGGCTACACCTTC. It codes for CASSSDRPNYGYTF. The variable domain in full, completed from reference TRBV5-1 and TRBJ1-2, reads KAGVTQTPRYLIKTRGQQVTLSCSPISGHRSVSWYQQTPGQGLQFLFEYFSETQRNKGNFPGRFSGRQFSNSRSEMNVSTLELGDSALYLCASSSDRPNYGYTFGSGTRLTVV.

This sequence joins TRBV11-2 and TRBJ2-2, with a weak D call TRBD2 (5 bases). The germline gives CDR1 SGHAT, CDR2 FQNNGV. Trimming left V 5 bases short and J 6 bases short, with 10 bases between. CDR3 length equals 13 residues. DNA for the CDR3: TGTGCCAGCAGCCGCCCCGGGGCCGGGGAGCTGTTTTTT. It codes for CASSRPGAGELFF.

The chain is built from TRBV5-1 and TRBJ2-5; TRBD2 agrees at 8 bases. CDR3 length: 13 residues. Germline V gene lookup returns CDR1 SGHRS and CDR2 YFSETQ. V trimming: 6 bases; J trimming: 4 bases; junction bases outside the gene matches: 5. CDR3 protein: CASKGAGAETQYF. The CDR3 nucleotides are TGCGCCAGCAAGGGAGCGGGGGCAGAGACCCAGTACTTC.

The CDR3 here is CASRRDRNTEAFF. Written as DNA, the CDR3 is TGTGCCAGCAGACGGGACAGGAACACTGAAGCTTTCTTT. J is TRBJ1-1 and V is TRBV6-5; TRBD1 matches 7 bases. The CDR3 sequence is 13 residues long. Germline lookup yields CDR1 MNHEY and CDR2 SVGAGI. V was pared by 6 bases and J by 1 base, with 2 bases of the junction left unmatched.

This chain connects TRBV5-1 to TRBJ2-7; 10 bases align to TRBD2. The CDR3 has 15 residues. CDR1 SGHRS and CDR2 YFSETQ come from the germline V gene. The V gene end was trimmed by 0 bases and the J gene end by 1 base; junction bases not matched to a gene: 1. The CDR3 sequence: CASSLERGGSYEQYF. For the CDR3, the DNA is TGCGCCAGCAGCTTGGAGCGGGGGGGTTCCTACGAGCAGTACTTC.

As DNA, the CDR3 is TGTGCCAGCAGTGAAACGAGACAGGGTGGTGAAAAACTGTTTTTT. Amino acids: CASSETRQGGEKLFF. The gene calls are TRBV2 and TRBJ1-4; 7 bases line up with TRBD1. CDR3 length equals 15 residues. Trimming removed 2 bases from V and 7 bases from J; junction bases left unmatched: 7. The germline gives CDR1 SNHLY, CDR2 FYNNEI. The full variable domain, rest sourced from reference TRBV2 and TRBJ1-4, is EPEVTQTPSHQVTQMGQEVILRCVPISNHLYFYWYRQILGQKVEFLVSFYNNEISEKSEIFDDQFSVERPDGSNFTLKIRSTKLEDSAMYFCASSETRQGGEKLFFGSGTQLSVL.

The chain is built from TRBV30 and TRBJ1-5; D is unresolved. CDR1 GTSNPN and CDR2 SVGIG come from the germline V gene (reference sequence). V shed 0 bases and J shed 0 bases, with 9 bases lying between them. The CDR3 has 15 residues. DNA of the CDR3: TGTGCCTGGAGTGTACAAGTAGCTAGCAATCAGCCCCAGCATTTT. Translating gives CAWSVQVASNQPQHF.

The chain couples TRBV4-2 to TRBJ2-2; D not resolved. The ends were cut back, 0 bases at V and 6 bases at J, with 5 bases in the middle. Germline V gene sequence: CDR1 LGHNA, CDR2 YNFKEQ. CDR3 length: 13 amino acids. The CDR3 nucleotides read TGTGCCAGCAGCCAAGATATAGCCGGGGAGCTGTTTTTT. It codes for CASSQDIAGELFF.

In this sample, this clone turned up once. This chain uses TRBV11-2 with TRBJ2-7; TRBD1 matches at 8 bases. The junction had 5 bases not matched to a gene; V was cut back by 4 bases and J by 0 bases. CDR3 length: 15 amino acids. The germline V gene encodes CDR1 SGHAT and CDR2 FQNNGV. This CDR3 is CASSYGTGGSYEQYF. The CDR3, as DNA: TGTGCCAGCAGCTACGGGACAGGTGGCTCCTACGAGCAGTACTTC.

This rearrangement joins TRBV2 to TRBJ2-1, with TRBD1 identical over 7 bases. V trimming: 7 bases; J trimming: 0 bases; junction bases outside the gene matches: 3. Germline loops: CDR1 SNHLY, CDR2 FYNNEI. The CDR3 extends over 14 amino acids. CDR3 in amino acids: CASTRDSSYNEQFF. DNA of the CDR3: TGTGCCAGCACTAGGGACAGCTCCTACAATGAGCAGTTCTTC.

This chain joins TRBV12-2 and TRBJ2-5; the D segment call TRBD1 is taken from the table without a DNA check. TRBV12-2 is marked as a pseudogene. The CDR3 totals 17 residues. This CDR3 reads CASRLGALFDAKETQYF. CDR3 DNA: TGTGCAAGTCGCTTAGGGGCCCTTTTTGATGCAAAAGAGACCCAGTACTTC.

The chain uses TRBV6-1 and TRBJ1-4; 8 nucleotides match TRBD1. The germline V gene encodes CDR1 MNHNS and CDR2 SASEGT. Losses at the gene ends were 4 bases for V and 2 bases for J; bases not matched to a gene: 6. CDR3 length equals 16 residues. Written as DNA, the CDR3 is TGTGCCAGCAGTGTCCACAGGGGGTTGACTAATGAAAAACTGTTTTTT. Amino acids: CASSVHRGLTNEKLFF.

This chain uses TRBV7-3 with TRBJ2-3, with 9 bases that match TRBD2. Trimming at V came to 0 bases and at J to 3 bases, leaving 10 bases not matched to a gene. The CDR3 is 18 residues long. The germline V gene has CDR1 SGHTA and CDR2 FQGTGA. The CDR3: CASSLTGVAGGPTDTQYF. CDR3 DNA sequence: TGTGCCAGCAGCTTAACGGGTGTTGCGGGGGGGCCGACAGATACGCAGTATTTT.